This TCR beta chain was observed in a study of cytomegalovirus exposure and HLA in healthy donors. The germline V gene has CDR1 SGDLS and CDR2 YYNGEE. V was pared by 4 bases and J by 1 base, with 5 bases of the junction left unmatched. This CDR3 has 15 amino acids. PCR primers comprised 60 Vbeta and 13 Jbeta primers. The repertoire was sequenced with immunoSEQ multiplex PCR; TCRdb's copy has only in-frame clones and lacks some. The data hold over 100,000 clones, with 70% to 80% observed a single time. The sequence was collected from a female donor in good health and CMV-seropositive. V and J are TRBV9 and TRBJ2-1; 7 bases match TRBD1. The sample consisted of PBMCs. For the CDR3, the DNA is TGTGCCAGCAGCCCCCAGGGGGAGTCCTACAATGAGCAGTTCTTC. Translated, it gives CASSPQGESYNEQFF.